Listed below are T cell receptor beta chains from one sample, sequenced in a study of T cells expressing NK-cell markers. No DNA is given; TCRdb re-called the 5' RACE reads and lists each CDR3 protein once. The sample has 250,000 to 300,000 distinct CDR3 sequences. The sample taken for sequencing was blood T cells: a sorted CD56 or NKG2C T cell subset, CD4+ or CD8+ T cells, or bulk PBMC T cells (not recorded which). The receptors were gathered from a man in his late teens or twenties in good health. Each CDR3 is given with its conserved first and last residue.

>TRBJ2-5|TRBV7-3
CASSPRADRAQETQYF
>TRBJ1-1|TRBV2
CASNREATEAFF
>TRBJ2-7|TRBV7-2
CASRRGAGPSYEQYF
>TRBJ2-6|TRBV7-9
CATESGANVLTF
>TRBJ2-3|TRBV29-1
CSTSGGVLLYPTDTQYF
>TRBJ2-1|TRBV19
CASSILDSGSISYNEQFF
>TRBJ1-1|TRBV29-1
CSVGGRARTEAFF
>TRBJ2-3|TRBV24-1
CATSDYSGQADTQYF
>TRBJ2-3|TRBV24-1
CATSDIAGMGTDTQYF
>TRBJ1-1|TRBV11-3
CASTLLQNTEAFF
>TRBJ2-1|TRBV29-1
CSARDRVDNEQFF
>TRBJ2-4|TRBV21-1
CASSKQENKNIQYF
>TRBJ2-2|TRBV29-1
CSVGHGRNTGELFF
>TRBJ1-1|TRBV29-1
CSVEQSENTEAFF
>TRBJ2-6|TRBV25-1
CASSELAGGVSGANVLTF
>TRBJ1-1|TRBV5-5
CASSFTGGGSEAFF
>TRBJ1-2|TRBV19
CASSIAGGGYTF
>TRBJ2-7|TRBV25-1
CASSVGRHYEQYF
>TRBJ2-1|TRBV7-2
CASRKEAVAGGGYNEQFF
>TRBJ2-3|TRBV14
CASSDRGHADTQYF
>TRBJ2-1|TRBV7-2
CASGPTGVPTYNEQFF
>TRBJ2-5|TRBV7-3
CASSLTFAETQYF